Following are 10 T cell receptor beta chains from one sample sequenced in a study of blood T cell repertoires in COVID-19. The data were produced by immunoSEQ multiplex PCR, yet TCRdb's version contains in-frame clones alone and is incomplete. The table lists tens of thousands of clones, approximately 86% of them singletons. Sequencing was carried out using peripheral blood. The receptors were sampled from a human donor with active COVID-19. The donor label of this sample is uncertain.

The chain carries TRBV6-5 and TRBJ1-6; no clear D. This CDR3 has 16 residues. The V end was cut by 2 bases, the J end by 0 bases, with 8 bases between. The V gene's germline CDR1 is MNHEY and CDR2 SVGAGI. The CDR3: CASSYRGSSYNSPLHF. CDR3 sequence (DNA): TGTGCCAGCAGTTACAGAGGGAGCTCCTATAATTCACCCCTCCACTTT.

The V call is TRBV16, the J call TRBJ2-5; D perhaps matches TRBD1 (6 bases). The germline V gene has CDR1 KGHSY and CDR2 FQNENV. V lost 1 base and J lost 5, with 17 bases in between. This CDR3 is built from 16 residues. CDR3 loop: CASSQLSGTSRETQYF. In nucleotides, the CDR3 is TGTGCCAGCAGCCAATTATCCGGGACATCTAGGGAGACCCAGTACTTC. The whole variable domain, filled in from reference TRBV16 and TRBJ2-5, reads GEEVAQTPKHLVRGEGQKAKLYCAPIKGHSYVFWYQQVLKNEFKFLISFQNENVFDETGMPKERFSAKCLPNSPCSLEIQATKLEDSAVYFCASSQLSGTSRETQYFGPGTRLLVL.

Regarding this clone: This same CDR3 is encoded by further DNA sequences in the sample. The CDR3 nucleotides are TGCGCCAGCAGCCAAGATCTTCGGGGGTACGAGCAGTACTTC. This translates into CASSQDLRGYEQYF. The chain links TRBV4-3 to TRBJ2-7; D possibly corresponds to TRBD2 (6 bases). The CDR3 sequence is 14 residues long. Germline V gene sequence: CDR1 LGHNA, CDR2 YSLEER. V lost 0 bases to trimming and J lost 4 bases, with 10 bases between them.

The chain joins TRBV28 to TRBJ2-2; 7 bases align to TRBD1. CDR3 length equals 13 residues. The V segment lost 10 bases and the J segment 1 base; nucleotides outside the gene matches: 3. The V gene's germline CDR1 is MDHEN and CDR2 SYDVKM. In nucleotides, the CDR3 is TGTGCCATACAGGGGTGGAACACCGGGGAGCTGTTTTTT. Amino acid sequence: CAIQGWNTGELFF.

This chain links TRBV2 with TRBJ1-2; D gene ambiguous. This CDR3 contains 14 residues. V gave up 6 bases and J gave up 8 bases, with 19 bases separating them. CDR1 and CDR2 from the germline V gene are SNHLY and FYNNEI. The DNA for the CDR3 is TGTGCCAGCAGCCCAGTATCGACAAACACGGGCTACACCTTC. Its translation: CASSPVSTNTGYTF. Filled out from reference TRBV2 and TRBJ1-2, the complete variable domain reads EPEVTQTPSHQVTQMGQEVILRCVPISNHLYFYWYRQILGQKVEFLVSFYNNEISEKSEIFDDQFSVERPDGSNFTLKIRSTKLEDSAMYFCASSPVSTNTGYTFGSGTRLTVV.

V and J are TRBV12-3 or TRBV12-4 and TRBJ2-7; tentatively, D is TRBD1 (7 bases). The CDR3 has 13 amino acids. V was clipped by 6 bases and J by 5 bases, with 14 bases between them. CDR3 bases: TGTGCCAGCAGCCGCGGGACAGATGACGAGCAGTACTTC. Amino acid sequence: CASSRGTDDEQYF.

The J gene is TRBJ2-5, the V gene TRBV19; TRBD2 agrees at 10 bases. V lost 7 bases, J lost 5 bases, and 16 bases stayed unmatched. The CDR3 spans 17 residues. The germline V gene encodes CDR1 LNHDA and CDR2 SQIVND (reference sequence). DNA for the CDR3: TGTGCCAGTACCAAGGGCGGGGCTAGCGGGAGCGGGGAGACCCAGTACTTC. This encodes CASTKGGASGSGETQYF.

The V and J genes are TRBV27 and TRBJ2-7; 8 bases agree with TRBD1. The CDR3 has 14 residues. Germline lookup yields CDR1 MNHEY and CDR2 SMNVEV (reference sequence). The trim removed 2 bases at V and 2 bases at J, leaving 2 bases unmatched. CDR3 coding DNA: TGTGCCAGCAGTTTACAGGGGGCGCCCTACGAGCAGTACTTC. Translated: CASSLQGAPYEQYF.

DNA of the CDR3: TGTGCCAGCAGCGCAAGGGACAGGGACGTCGAGCAGTACTTC. Amino acid sequence: CASSARDRDVEQYF. The chain uses TRBV2 and TRBJ2-7; 9 nucleotides match TRBD1. Unmatched junction bases numbered 9, after V lost 6 bases and J lost 6 bases. The CDR3 is 14 residues long. Looked up from germline, CDR1 is SNHLY and CDR2 is FYNNEI.

The CDR3 coding sequence is TGTGCCAGCACCCTGACAGTTTACTATGGCTACACCTTC. Protein product: CASTLTVYYGYTF. The chain links TRBV28 to TRBJ1-2; perhaps TRBD1 as D (5 bases). Germline CDR1 and CDR2: MDHEN and SYDVKM. The ends were cut back, 7 bases at V and 3 bases at J, with 12 bases in the middle. The CDR3 is made up of 13 amino acids.